Following are 16 T cell receptor beta chains from one sample sequenced in a study of blood T cell repertoires in COVID-19. TCRdb's copy holds only in-frame clones and misses some; the assay was immunoSEQ multiplex PCR. The sample records under 500,000 clones, approximately 90% being singletons. Sequenced sample: peripheral blood. The source is a woman in her thirties with acute or convalescent COVID-19.

This clone was counted between two and nine times. The rearrangement links TRBV5-1 to TRBJ2-2; tentatively, D is TRBD1 (6 bases). The CDR3 contains 14 residues. Germline CDR1 reads SGHRS; CDR2 reads YFSETQ. Trimming left V 4 bases short and J 2 bases short, with 9 bases between. In DNA form, the CDR3 reads TGCGCCAGCAGCGGACAGAGAAACACCGGGGAGCTGTTTTTT. Amino acids: CASSGQRNTGELFF.

The rearrangement links TRBV14 to TRBJ2-5; the match to TRBD2 covers 10 bases. V lost 5 bases and J lost 6; bases outside the gene matches: 6. There are 14 residues in the CDR3. In germline, CDR1 is SGHDN, CDR2 FVKESK. CDR3 region: CASSSQRGGQTQYF. In DNA form, the CDR3 reads TGTGCCAGCAGCTCTCAGCGGGGGGGTCAGACCCAGTACTTC.

The chain has TRBV7-9 and TRBJ2-5, with a weak D call TRBD2 (6 bases). Trimming stripped 5 bases from V and 4 bases from J, with 20 bases between. The CDR3 has 16 amino acids. Looked up from germline, CDR1 is SEHNR and CDR2 is FQNEAQ (reference sequence). CDR3 residues: CASSPRLTRSAETQYF. In DNA form, the CDR3 reads TGTGCCAGCAGCCCGAGATTGACTAGATCCGCAGAGACCCAGTACTTC.

The rearrangement links TRBV20-1 to TRBJ1-5; 8 bases are a match to TRBD1. V gave up 3 bases and J gave up 7 bases; unmatched junction bases: 17. The V gene's germline CDR1 is DFQATT and CDR2 SNEGSKA (reference sequence). The CDR3 runs 17 residues. The CDR3 loop is CSASKGRGQRVGQPQHF. The CDR3 region has the DNA TGCAGTGCTAGTAAGGGCAGGGGGCAACGGGTTGGACAGCCCCAGCATTTT.

V and J are TRBV11-2 and TRBJ2-1, with D unresolved. The V gene's germline CDR1 is SGHAT and CDR2 FQNNGV. Trimming stripped 1 base from V and 5 bases from J, with 6 bases between. There are 13 residues in the CDR3. The CDR3 sequence: CASSLVRDNEQFF. In nucleotides, the CDR3 is TGTGCCAGCAGCTTAGTTAGAGACAATGAGCAGTTCTTC.

The chain joins TRBV7-2 to TRBJ2-3; 10 bases fit TRBD2. CDR1 and CDR2 (germline): SGHTA, FQGNSA. This CDR3 has 15 amino acids. The J segment lost 2 bases and the V segment lost 5 bases, leaving 4 bases of the junction unmatched. The CDR3 sequence is CASSKAGGVTDTQYF. In DNA form, the CDR3 reads TGTGCCAGCAGCAAAGCGGGGGGGGTCACAGATACGCAGTATTTT.

This clone came up a few times. This chain connects TRBV9 to TRBJ1-5; 8 bases fit TRBD1. This CDR3 is 15 amino acids long. V shed 4 bases and J 7 bases; nucleotides not matched to a gene: 10. CDR1 and CDR2 (germline): SGDLS, YYNGEE. The CDR3 nucleotides read TGTGCCAGCAGCCCCGGACAGGGTCGGCAGCAGCCCCAGCATTTT. Its translation is CASSPGQGRQQPQHF.

This clone came up once. The gene calls are TRBV14 and TRBJ2-3, with TRBD2 matching over 8 bases. V lost 5 bases to trimming and J lost 2 bases; unmatched junction nucleotides: 6. CDR3 length equals 15 residues. Looked up from germline, CDR1 is SGHDN and CDR2 is FVKESK. This chain's CDR3 is CASSLLAAYTDTQYF. For the CDR3, the DNA is TGTGCCAGCAGCTTACTAGCGGCTTACACAGATACGCAGTATTTT. The entire variable domain, with the rest obtained from reference TRBV14 and TRBJ2-3, is as follows: EAGVTQFPSHSVIEKGQTVTLRCDPISGHDNLYWYRRVMGKEIKFLLHFVKESKQDESGMPNNRFLAERTGGTYSTLKVQPAELEDSGVYFCASSLLAAYTDTQYFGPGTRLTVL.

J is TRBJ2-5 and V is TRBV7-3; 9 nucleotides agree with TRBD1. CDR1 SGHTA and CDR2 FQGTGA come from the germline V gene. There are 17 residues in the CDR3. V lost 5 bases and J lost 4; bases outside the gene matches: 14. In nucleotides, the CDR3 is TGTGCCAGCAGCGCCCGAAGGGACAGGGTCTGGCGAGAGACCCAGTACTTC. Protein sequence: CASSARRDRVWRETQYF.

The chain links TRBV2 to TRBJ2-1, with unresolved D. CDR1 is SNHLY, CDR2 FYNNEI, per germline. The ends were cut back, 4 bases at V and 4 bases at J, with 5 bases in the middle. The CDR3 has 12 residues. CDR3 bases: TGTGCCAGCAGTGCCCCATACAATGAGCAGTTCTTC. This encodes CASSAPYNEQFF.

Comment on this clone: One junction end does not reproduce the germline sequence, and a read error may be involved. The chain carries TRBV3-1 (or the pseudogene TRBV3-2) and TRBJ2-7, with TRBD1 matching over 9 bases. Germline CDR1 and CDR2: LGHDT and YNNKEL (reference sequence). The CDR3 has 14 residues. CDR3: CASSRGTGIYEQYF. The CDR3 nucleotides read TGTGCCAGCAGCCGGGGGACAGGGATATACGAGCAATACTTC.

J is TRBJ1-1 and V is TRBV5-4, with 8 bases matching TRBD1. V shed 4 bases and J 0 bases; nucleotides not matched to a gene: 8. Germline values: CDR1 SGHNT, CDR2 YYREEE (reference sequence). This CDR3 region has 16 residues. CDR3 region: CASSPHRTGLNTEAFF. CDR3 nucleotides: TGTGCCAGCAGCCCACACCGGACAGGGCTGAACACTGAAGCTTTCTTT.

The V and J genes are TRBV5-1 and TRBJ2-5; no clear D gene. Trimming took 1 base from V and 7 from J, leaving 11 bases between them. Germline lookup yields CDR1 SGHRS and CDR2 YFSETQ. The CDR3 is made up of 13 amino acids. In nucleotides, the CDR3 is TGCGCCAGCAGCTTGTCCTATTCGGGGACCCAGTACTTC. It is translated as CASSLSYSGTQYF.

J is TRBJ1-1 and V is TRBV6-1, with TRBD1 matching 7 bases. Germline loops: CDR1 MNHNS, CDR2 SASEGT. This CDR3 has 13 residues. V shed 2 bases and J 5 bases; nucleotides not matched to a gene: 2. The DNA of the CDR3 is TGTGCCAGCAGTGAAAACAGGGGTACTGAAGCTTTCTTT. Translated, it gives CASSENRGTEAFF.

The chain links TRBV6-5 to TRBJ1-2, with 8 positions matching TRBD1. The CDR3 has 12 amino acids. Germline V gives CDR1 MNHEY, CDR2 SVGAGI. J lost 7 bases, V lost 11 bases, and 9 bases had no gene match. The CDR3 reads CASTDRGLGYTF. CDR3 in DNA: TGTGCCTCCACCGACAGGGGTCTTGGCTACACCTTC.

The chain has TRBV2 and TRBJ1-3, with no clear D. CDR3 size: 13 residues. Trimming removed 5 bases at V and 3 bases at J, with 8 bases between. Per the germline V gene, CDR1 is SNHLY and CDR2 is FYNNEI. The CDR3 coding sequence is TGTGCCAGCAGTCGGGGTATTGGAAACACCATATATTTT. This gives the protein CASSRGIGNTIYF.